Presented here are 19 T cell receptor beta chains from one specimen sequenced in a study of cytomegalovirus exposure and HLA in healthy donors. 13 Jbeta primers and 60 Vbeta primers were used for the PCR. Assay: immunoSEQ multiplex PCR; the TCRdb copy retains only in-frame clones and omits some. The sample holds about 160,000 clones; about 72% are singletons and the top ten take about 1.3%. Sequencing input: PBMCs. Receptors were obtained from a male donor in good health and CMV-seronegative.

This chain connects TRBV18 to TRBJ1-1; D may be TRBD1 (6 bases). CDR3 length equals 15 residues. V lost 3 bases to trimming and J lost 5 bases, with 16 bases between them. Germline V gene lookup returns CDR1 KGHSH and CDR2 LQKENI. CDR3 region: CASSPQTGPGTEAFF. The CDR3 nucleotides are TGTGCCAGCTCACCCCAAACAGGGCCGGGGACTGAAGCTTTCTTT.

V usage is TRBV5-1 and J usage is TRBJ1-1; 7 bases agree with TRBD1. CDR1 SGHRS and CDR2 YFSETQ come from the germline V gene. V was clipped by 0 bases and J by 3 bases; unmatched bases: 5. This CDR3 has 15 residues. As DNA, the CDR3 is TGCGCCAGCAGCTTGGGACACAGGGGATACACTGAAGCTTTCTTT. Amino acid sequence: CASSLGHRGYTEAFF.

The CDR3 sequence: CASSSGLAGGDNEQFF. The DNA of the CDR3 is TGTGCCAGCAGCTCCGGACTAGCGGGGGGCGACAATGAGCAGTTCTTC. The chain couples TRBV7-3 to TRBJ2-1, with TRBD2 identical over 14 bases. With V trimmed by 4 bases and J by 5 bases, 4 bases remained unmatched. Germline CDR1 and CDR2: SGHTA and FQGTGA. The CDR3 loop spans 16 amino acids.

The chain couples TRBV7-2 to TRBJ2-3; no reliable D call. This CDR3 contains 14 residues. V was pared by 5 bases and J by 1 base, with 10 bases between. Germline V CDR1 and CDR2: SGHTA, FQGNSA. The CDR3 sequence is CASSQGAGTDTQYF. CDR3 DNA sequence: TGTGCCAGCAGCCAAGGCGCGGGCACAGATACGCAGTATTTT.

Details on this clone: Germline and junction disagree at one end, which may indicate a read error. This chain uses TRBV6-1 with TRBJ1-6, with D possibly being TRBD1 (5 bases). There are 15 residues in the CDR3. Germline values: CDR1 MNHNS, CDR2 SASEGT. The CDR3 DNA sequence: TGTGCCAGCGGTGAAGAGGCCTTCCAGGGTTCACCCCTCCACTTT. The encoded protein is CASGEEAFQGSPLHF.

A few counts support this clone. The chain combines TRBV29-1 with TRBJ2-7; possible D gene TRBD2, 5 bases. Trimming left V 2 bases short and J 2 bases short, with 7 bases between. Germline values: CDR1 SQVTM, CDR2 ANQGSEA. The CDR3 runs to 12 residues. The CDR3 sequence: CSVESGTYEQYF. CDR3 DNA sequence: TGCAGCGTTGAATCCGGGACCTACGAGCAGTACTTC.

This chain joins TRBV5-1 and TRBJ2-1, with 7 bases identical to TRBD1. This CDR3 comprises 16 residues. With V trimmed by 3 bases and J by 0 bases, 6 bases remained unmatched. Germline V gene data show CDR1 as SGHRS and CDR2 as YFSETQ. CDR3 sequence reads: CASSSSRGSSYNEQFF. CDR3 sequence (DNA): TGCGCCAGCAGCTCTTCCAGGGGGAGCTCCTACAATGAGCAGTTCTTC.

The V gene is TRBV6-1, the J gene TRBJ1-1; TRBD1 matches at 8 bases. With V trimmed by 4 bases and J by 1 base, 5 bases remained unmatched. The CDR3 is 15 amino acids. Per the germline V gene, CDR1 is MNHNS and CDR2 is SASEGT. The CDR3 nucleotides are TGTGCCAGCAGTGTATCAGGGGGCGCGAACACTGAAGCTTTCTTT. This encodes CASSVSGGANTEAFF.

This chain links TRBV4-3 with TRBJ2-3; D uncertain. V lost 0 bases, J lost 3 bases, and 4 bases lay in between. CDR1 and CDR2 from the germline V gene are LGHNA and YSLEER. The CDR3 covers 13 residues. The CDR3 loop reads CASSQDLTDTQYF. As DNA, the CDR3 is TGCGCCAGCAGCCAAGATCTTACAGATACGCAGTATTTT.

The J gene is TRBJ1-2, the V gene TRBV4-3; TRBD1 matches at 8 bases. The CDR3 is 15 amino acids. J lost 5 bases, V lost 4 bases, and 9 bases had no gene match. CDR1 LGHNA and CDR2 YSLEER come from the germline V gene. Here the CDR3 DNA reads TGCGCCAGCAGCCTGGGACAGGATGGACAATATGGCTACACCTTC. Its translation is CASSLGQDGQYGYTF.

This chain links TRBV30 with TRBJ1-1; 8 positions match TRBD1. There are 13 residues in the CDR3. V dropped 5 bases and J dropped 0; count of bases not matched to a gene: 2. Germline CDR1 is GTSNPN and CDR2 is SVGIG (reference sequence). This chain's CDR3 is CAWGQGMNTEAFF. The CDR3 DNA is TGTGCCTGGGGACAGGGAATGAACACTGAAGCTTTCTTT.

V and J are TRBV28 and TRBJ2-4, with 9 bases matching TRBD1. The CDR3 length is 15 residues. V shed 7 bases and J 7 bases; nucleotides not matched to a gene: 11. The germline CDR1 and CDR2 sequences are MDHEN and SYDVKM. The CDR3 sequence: CASKPSGTGFNIQYF. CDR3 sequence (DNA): TGTGCCAGCAAACCCTCCGGGACAGGGTTTAACATTCAGTACTTC.

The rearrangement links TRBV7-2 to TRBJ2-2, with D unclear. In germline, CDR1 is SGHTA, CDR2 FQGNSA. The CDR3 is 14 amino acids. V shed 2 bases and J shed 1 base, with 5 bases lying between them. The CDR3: CASSLNQNTGELFF. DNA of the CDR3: TGTGCCAGCAGCTTAAATCAGAACACCGGGGAGCTGTTTTTT.

CDR3 nucleotides: TGTGCCAGCAATTCGAACGGTCCCTACGAGCAGTACTTC. Encoded protein: CASNSNGPYEQYF. The rearrangement joins TRBV27 to TRBJ2-7; D gene uncertain. The CDR3 is 13 amino acids. V gave up 7 bases and J gave up 2 bases, with 12 bases separating them. The germline V gene has CDR1 MNHEY and CDR2 SMNVEV (reference sequence).

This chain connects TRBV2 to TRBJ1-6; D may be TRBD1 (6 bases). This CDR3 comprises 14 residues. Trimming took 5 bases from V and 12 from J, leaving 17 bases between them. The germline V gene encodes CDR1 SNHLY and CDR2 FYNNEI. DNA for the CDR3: TGTGCCAGCAGTCCCGGACAGAGCACTTTACCCCTCCACTTT. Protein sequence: CASSPGQSTLPLHF.

CDR3 DNA: TGTGCCAGCAGCAAACCGAGCTCCTACGAGCAGTACTTC. It encodes CASSKPSSYEQYF. The chain has TRBV11-2 and TRBJ2-7; D not resolved. The germline V gene has CDR1 SGHAT and CDR2 FQNNGV. V lost 5 bases to trimming and J lost 0 bases, with 8 bases between them. The CDR3 is 13 amino acids.

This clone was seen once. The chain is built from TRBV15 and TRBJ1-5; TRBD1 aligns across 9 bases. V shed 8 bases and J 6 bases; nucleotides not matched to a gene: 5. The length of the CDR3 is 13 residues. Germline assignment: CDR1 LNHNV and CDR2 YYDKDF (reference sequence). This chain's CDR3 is CATSTGGTQPQHF. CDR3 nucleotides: TGTGCCACCTCGACAGGGGGTACTCAGCCCCAGCATTTT.

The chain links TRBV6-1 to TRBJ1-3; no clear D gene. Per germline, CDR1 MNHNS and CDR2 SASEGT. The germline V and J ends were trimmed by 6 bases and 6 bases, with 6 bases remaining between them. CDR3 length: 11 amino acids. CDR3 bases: TGTGCCAGCAGGGACTTAAACACCATATATTTT. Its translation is CASRDLNTIYF.

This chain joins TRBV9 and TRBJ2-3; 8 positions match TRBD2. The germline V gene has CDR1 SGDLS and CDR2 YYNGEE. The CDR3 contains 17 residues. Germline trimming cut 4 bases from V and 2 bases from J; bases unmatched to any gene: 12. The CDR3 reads CASSTGGGGGPTDTQYF. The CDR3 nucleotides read TGTGCCAGCAGCACCGGGGGGGGCGGGGGACCCACAGATACGCAGTATTTT.